This T cell receptor beta chain was identified in a study of blood T cell repertoires in COVID-19. About the research overall: Samples taken during acute and convalescent COVID-19 were collected in the United States, Italy and Spain.

The table came from immunoSEQ multiplex PCR; TCRdb's copy has only in-frame clones and leaves some out. The table shows 230,000 or so clones, with about 79% occurring only once. This clonotype was obtained from a man between 40 and 49 years old who had recovered from COVID-19. The material sequenced was peripheral blood.

The CDR3 DNA is TGCGCCAGCAGCCTCACTAGCGGGAGAGACGAGCAGTACTTC. As protein: CASSLTSGRDEQYF. The chain links TRBV5-1 to TRBJ2-7; TRBD2 aligns across 11 bases. The CDR3 extends over 14 amino acids. Unmatched junction bases numbered 5, after V lost 4 bases and J lost 5 bases. Germline V gene sequence: CDR1 SGHRS, CDR2 YFSETQ.